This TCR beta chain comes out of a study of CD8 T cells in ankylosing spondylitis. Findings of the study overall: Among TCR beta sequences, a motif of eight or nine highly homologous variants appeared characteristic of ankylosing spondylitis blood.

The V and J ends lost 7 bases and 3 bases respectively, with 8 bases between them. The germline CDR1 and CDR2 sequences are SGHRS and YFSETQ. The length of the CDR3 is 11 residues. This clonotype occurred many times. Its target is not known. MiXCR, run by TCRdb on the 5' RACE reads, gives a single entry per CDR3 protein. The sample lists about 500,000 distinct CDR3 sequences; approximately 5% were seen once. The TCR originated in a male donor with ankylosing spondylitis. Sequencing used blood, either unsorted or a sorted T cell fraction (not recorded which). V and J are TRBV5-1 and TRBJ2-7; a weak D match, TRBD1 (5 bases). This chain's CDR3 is CASGAGYEQYF. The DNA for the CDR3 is TGCGCCAGCGGGGCTGGCTACGAGCAGTACTTC. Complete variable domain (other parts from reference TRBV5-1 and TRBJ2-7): KAGVTQTPRYLIKTRGQQVTLSCSPISGHRSVSWYQQTPGQGLQFLFEYFSETQRNKGNFPGRFSGRQFSNSRSEMNVSTLELGDSALYLCASGAGYEQYFGPGTRLTVT.